What follows describes a single TCR beta chain. Its target is not known. This sample is part of a study of T cell clonotyping in hematopoietic cell transplantation. General study points: No sorting was done, leaving CD4 and CD8 contributions mixed.

The ends were cut back, 6 bases at V and 2 bases at J, with 14 bases in the middle. CDR3 length: 15 residues. The germline gives CDR1 MNHNS, CDR2 SASEGT. Sequenced by immunoSEQ multiplex PCR; TCRdb stores in-frame clones only, minus some. The sample yields more than 70,000 clones, around 96% seen once. Indicated time point: recipient sample about 28 days before transplant, after cytoreduction. The starting material was peripheral blood mononuclear cells, obtained before stem cell transplant. This receptor was taken from a woman aged 50 to 65 with acute myeloid leukemia. Some clones in this sample may be carry-over from other donors' samples. This chain connects TRBV6-1 to TRBJ1-5; tentatively, D is TRBD1 (5 bases). DNA for the CDR3: TGTGCCAGCAGGTACCAGGGAAACGGCAATCAGCCCCAGCATTTT. The encoded protein is CASRYQGNGNQPQHF.